The rows below give T cell receptor beta chains drawn from one sample of a study of shared clonotypes between healthy human individuals. The method was immunoSEQ multiplex PCR; TCRdb's version includes in-frame clones alone and lacks a portion of them. The sample holds roughly 450,000 clones, 79% seen once. Sequenced: PBMCs. These receptors came from a woman between 40 and 50 years old in good health. Some clones in this sample may be carry-over from other donors' samples. Each CDR3 is given without its conserved first and last residue.

>TRBV5-4|15
ASSLVSGERDPDTQY
>TRBV6-1|12
ASNLHRGDTEAF
>TRBV7-8|11
ASSRGQGAEAF
>TRBV30|11
AWNSQPSETQY
>TRBV5-1|13
ASRRTGVDTGELF
>TRBV19|13
ASSTRGLADYEQY
>TRBV18|13
ASSPGSYQTDTQY
>TRBV23-1|12
ASTHGRDSYEQY
>TRBV7-2|14
ASSSGLAWGTDTQY
>TRBV28|10
ASRKQGRPQH
>TRBV19|11
ASSMGGNTEAF
>TRBV28|10
ASSLWGREAF
>TRBV7-2|14
ASSLRPGLETDTQY